The 21 T cell receptor beta chains below were found in one sample sequenced in a study of beta chain features in type 1 diabetes (dated by TCRdb to 2016 to 2019). Library method: the immunoSEQ multiplex PCR assay. The entire isolated RNA was reverse transcribed using the High Capacity cDNA Reverse Transcription Kit, and thus expressed TCRB transcripts were sequenced. What TCRdb holds here is the immuneACCESS table cut down to in-frame rearrangements. Part of the clones is not present; checked against another copy, under half of the missing clones reflect an unresolved V gene, and the others are unexplained. Recorded for this sample are just over 150,000 clones; approximately 12% of them occurred a single time. The top ten hold approximately 2% of the sample. The sample taken for sequencing was central memory CD4+ T cells from blood. The receptors derive from a man younger than 35 in good health.

The J gene is TRBJ2-7, the V gene TRBV7-9; possibly TRBD1 or TRBD2 for D (5 bases each). Germline V gives CDR1 SEHNR, CDR2 FQNEAQ (reference sequence). CDR3 length: 16 residues. V gave up 1 base and J gave up 3 bases, with 16 bases separating them. CDR3 coding DNA: TGTGCCAGCAGCTTAGAAGGTCAGGGACCCCGCTACGAGCAGTACTTC. Its protein product is CASSLEGQGPRYEQYF.

This clone was counted a few times. The chain recombines TRBV13 with TRBJ1-2; perhaps TRBD1 as D (6 bases). This CDR3 comprises 15 residues. Germline lookup yields CDR1 PRHDT and CDR2 FYEKMQ (reference sequence). V was trimmed by 5 bases and J by 0 bases, leaving 13 bases between them. CDR3 bases: TGTGCCAGCAGCCCGAGGGGGGCGTCTAACTATGGCTACACCTTC. It encodes CASSPRGASNYGYTF.

A few counts support this clone. This sequence joins TRBV21-1 and TRBJ2-7; TRBD1 is the table's D call and was not checked against the DNA. TRBV21-1 is a known pseudogene. The CDR3 has 15 amino acids. CDR3 loop: CASSLTGKGTYEQYF. The CDR3 DNA reads as TGTGCCAGCAGCTTGACAGGAAAGGGGACCTACGAGCAGTACTTC.

This clone was observed a handful of times. The J gene is TRBJ1-2, the V gene TRBV9; TRBD1 matches 7 bases. The V segment lost 0 bases and the J segment 5 bases; nucleotides outside the gene matches: 7. The CDR3 covers 15 residues. Germline assignment: CDR1 SGDLS and CDR2 YYNGEE. The CDR3 is CASSVDSGGLYGYTF. DNA of the CDR3: TGTGCCAGCAGCGTAGACTCAGGGGGATTATATGGCTACACCTTC.

There are a few counts of this clone. The rearrangement links TRBV29-1 to TRBJ1-1, with a possible D match to TRBD1 (6 bases). The CDR3 is 13 amino acids. CDR1 SQVTM and CDR2 ANQGSEA come from the germline V gene. V was shortened by 4 bases and J by 6 bases, with 15 bases between the two germline ends. The CDR3 DNA sequence: TGCAGCGTTGTGAAGACGGGGGGCTCTGAAGCTTTCTTT. Encoded protein: CSVVKTGGSEAFF.

V and J are TRBV2 and TRBJ2-3; possible D gene TRBD1, 6 bases. Trimming shortened V by 6 bases and J by 5 bases, and 9 bases separated the two germline ends. This CDR3 comprises 12 residues. Per germline, CDR1 SNHLY and CDR2 FYNNEI. The CDR3, as DNA: TGTGCCAGCAGGGGGGCAGGAGATACGCAGTATTTT. This translates into CASRGAGDTQYF.

This clone was counted a few times. The V call is TRBV4-3, the J call TRBJ2-3; a possible D gene is TRBD2 (5 bases). Germline V gene lookup returns CDR1 LGHNA and CDR2 YSLEER. CDR3 size: 12 residues. V was clipped by 4 bases and J by 5 bases, with 7 bases between them. The CDR3 spells CASSLEGDTQYF. The CDR3 DNA sequence: TGCGCCAGCAGCCTCGAGGGAGATACGCAGTATTTT.

This clone showed up just a few times. V is TRBV30 and J is TRBJ1-1, with a possible D match to TRBD1 (5 bases). CDR3 length: 13 residues. Germline lookup yields CDR1 GTSNPN and CDR2 SVGIG (reference sequence). CDR3 DNA: TGTGCGAAGGGTAGGGGCGGATTAACTGAAGCTTTCTTT. Translated: CAKGRGGLTEAFF.

A remark on this clone: This specimen includes other DNA sequences encoding the same CDR3. The chain's CDR3 is CAWSVQENTEAFF. The CDR3 nucleotides read TGTGCCTGGAGTGTGCAAGAGAACACTGAAGCTTTCTTT. The chain is built from TRBV30 and TRBJ1-1; D remains unclear. The germline gives CDR1 GTSNPN, CDR2 SVGIG (reference sequence). V was shortened by 0 bases and J by 1 base, with 6 bases between the two germline ends. CDR3 length: 13 residues.

The chain joins TRBV28 to TRBJ2-3; D perhaps matches TRBD2 (6 bases). This CDR3 has 14 amino acids. Between the trimmed V and J ends, which lost 3 bases and 8 bases, there was a span of 15 bases. Germline-derived CDR1 and CDR2 are MDHEN and SYDVKM. CDR3 in amino acids: CASSFRQAGGTQYF. CDR3 sequence (DNA): TGTGCCAGCAGTTTCCGGCAGGCCGGGGGTACGCAGTATTTT.

V usage is TRBV7-9 and J usage is TRBJ2-1; TRBD2 matches 13 bases. V was clipped by 5 bases and J by 1 base; unmatched bases: 5. Looked up from germline, CDR1 is SEHNR and CDR2 is FQNEAQ (reference sequence). The CDR3 length is 17 residues. The CDR3 DNA is TGTGCCAGCAGCCCTCCGGGACTAGCGGGGTCCTACAATGAGCAGTTCTTC. Amino acids: CASSPPGLAGSYNEQFF.

This chain uses TRBV7-8 with TRBJ1-2, with 7 bases lining up with TRBD1. Germline values: CDR1 SGHVS, CDR2 FQNEAQ. With 10 bases clipped from V and 2 bases from J, the junction kept 16 bases outside the gene matches. This CDR3 comprises 16 residues. The CDR3 nucleotides are TGTGCCATCACCCTGGAACCAGACAGGGCGAACTATGGCTACACCTTC. Translation: CAITLEPDRANYGYTF. Full variable domain (rest looked up from reference TRBV7-8 and TRBJ1-2): GAGVSQSPRYKVAKRGQDVALRCDPISGHVSLFWYQQALGQGPEFLTYFQNEAQLDKSGLPSDRFFAERPEGSVSTLKIQRTQQEDSAVYLCAITLEPDRANYGYTFGSGTRLTVV.

The genes are TRBV2 and TRBJ1-1, with TRBD1 identical over 7 bases. The CDR3 totals 14 residues. Trimming removed 4 bases from V and 5 bases from J; junction bases left unmatched: 7. Germline-derived CDR1 and CDR2 are SNHLY and FYNNEI. The CDR3 is CASSGQGEGTEAFF. As DNA, the CDR3 is TGTGCCAGCAGTGGACAGGGAGAAGGAACTGAAGCTTTCTTT.

There are a few counts of this clone. The V call is TRBV29-1, the J call TRBJ2-3, with 9 bases fitting TRBD1. This CDR3 region has 13 residues. The germline gives CDR1 SQVTM, CDR2 ANQGSEA. The junction had 5 bases not matched to a gene; V was cut back by 4 bases and J by 6 bases. Written as DNA, the CDR3 is TGCAGCGTTGCGGGACAGGGTTACGATACGCAGTATTTT. It specifies CSVAGQGYDTQYF.

With regard to this clone: Mismatch with germline at one junction end may stem from a read error. The gene calls are TRBV7-7 and TRBJ2-1; D might be TRBD1 (6 bases). Germline V gene sequence: CDR1 SSHAT, CDR2 FNYEAQ (reference sequence). The CDR3 consists of 14 residues. This chain's CDR3 is CASSLQGPEDEQFF. In DNA form, the CDR3 reads TGTGCTAGCAGCCTACAGGGACCTGAGGATGAGCAGTTCTTC.

This clone occurred a few times. The chain combines TRBV29-1 with TRBJ2-2, with TRBD1 identical over 8 bases. The junction had 14 bases not matched to a gene; V was cut back by 5 bases and J by 6 bases. The CDR3 covers 16 residues. The V gene's germline CDR1 is SQVTM and CDR2 ANQGSEA. The CDR3 loop is CSVPRGQGFSAGELFF. The CDR3 DNA follows: TGCAGCGTTCCTCGAGGACAGGGATTCTCGGCCGGGGAGCTGTTTTTT.

A few counts support this clone. V usage is TRBV19 and J usage is TRBJ1-1; D possibly corresponds to TRBD1 (6 bases). Germline CDR1 reads LNHDA; CDR2 reads SQIVND (reference sequence). The ends were cut back, 6 bases at V and 1 base at J, with 9 bases in the middle. The CDR3 loop spans 13 amino acids. The CDR3 bases are TGTGCCAGTAGAGGACAGACGAACACTGAAGCTTTCTTT. This sequence encodes CASRGQTNTEAFF.

This clone was detected a few times. The gene calls are TRBV11-2 and TRBJ2-3; D assignment may be TRBD1 or TRBD2 (6 bases each). Germline V gene sequence: CDR1 SGHAT, CDR2 FQNNGV. This CDR3 comprises 15 residues. V lost 5 bases and J 5 bases, leaving 17 bases between the germline ends. The CDR3 DNA reads as TGTGCCAGCAGCCAAAACCCGGGGGCCATAGATACGCAGTATTTT. This encodes CASSQNPGAIDTQYF.

In its sample, this clone was seen a few times. The chain is built from TRBV30 and TRBJ2-3; 7 bases match TRBD2. The J segment lost 8 bases and the V segment lost 4 bases, leaving 12 bases of the junction unmatched. CDR1 is GTSNPN, CDR2 SVGIG, per germline (reference sequence). There are 14 residues in the CDR3. DNA for the CDR3: TGTGCCTGGACTCCCGGACTAGAGGGTTTTACGCAGTATTTT. Translation: CAWTPGLEGFTQYF.

J is TRBJ2-1 and V is TRBV5-1; 12 bases agree with TRBD2. The CDR3 length is 15 residues. The trim removed 4 bases at V and 6 bases at J, leaving 5 bases unmatched. Germline V gene sequence: CDR1 SGHRS, CDR2 YFSETQ. CDR3 amino acids: CASSLLAGGTNEQFF. The CDR3 nucleotides read TGCGCCAGCAGCCTACTAGCGGGAGGTACCAATGAGCAGTTCTTC.

The V call is TRBV7-3, the J call TRBJ1-5; no definite D call. CDR3 length: 16 amino acids. CDR1 is SGHTA, CDR2 FQGTGA, per germline. V was clipped by 2 bases and J by 6 bases, with 17 bases between them. CDR3 sequence (DNA): TGTGCCAGCAGCTTATCGGCACGGGCCCCTCTTCAGCCCCAGCATTTT. Its protein is CASSLSARAPLQPQHF.